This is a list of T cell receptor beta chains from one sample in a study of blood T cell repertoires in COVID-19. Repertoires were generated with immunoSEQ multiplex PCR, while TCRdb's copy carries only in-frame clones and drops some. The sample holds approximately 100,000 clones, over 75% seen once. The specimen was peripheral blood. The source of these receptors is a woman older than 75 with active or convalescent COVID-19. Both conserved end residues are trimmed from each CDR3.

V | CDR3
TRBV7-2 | ASSLLVDPQGNYGYT
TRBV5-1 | ASSQGDSREKLF
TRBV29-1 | SVDRSLNTEAF
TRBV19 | ASRRASGAYEQY
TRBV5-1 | ASSLMLGGQETQY
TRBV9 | ASSVAPVTDTQY
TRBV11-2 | ASSLDTSGSGNEQF
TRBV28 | ASSLQHNQPQH
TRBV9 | ASSNRQALFWYNEQF
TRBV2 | ASIEGFTDTQY
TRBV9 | ASSVDYWNTEAF
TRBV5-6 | ASSLAHPQDTQY
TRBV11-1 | ASSGDGLSTDTQY
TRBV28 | ASSPGQGLSGSSPLH
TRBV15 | ATSSPGGSGANVLT
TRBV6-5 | ASSYSTGAGTEAF
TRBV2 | ASSEPGLGAF
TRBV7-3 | ASSLLVTGLSDEQF
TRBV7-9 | ASSWGQGIAETQY
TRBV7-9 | ASSLGGQINEKLF
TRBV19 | ASSLGQTNYGYT
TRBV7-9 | ASSLSIGEADTQY
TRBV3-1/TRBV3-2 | ASSPTQGASYNSPLH
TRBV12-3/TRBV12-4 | ASSLTGPYEQY
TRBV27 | ASRKMGLADEQF
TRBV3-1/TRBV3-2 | ASSQAGYNEQF
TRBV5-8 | ASSLVHRGTGELF
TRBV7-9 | ASSRGLQSYEQY
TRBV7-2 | ASSFWSGSETQY
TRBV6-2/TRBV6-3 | ASSPGQSNEKLF
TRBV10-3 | AISETGTQEETQY
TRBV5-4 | ASSLLSNEQY
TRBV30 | AWSVGVLPTGELF
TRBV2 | ASSAQAQGGGAQH
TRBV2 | AITGTPTNTGELF